The 22 T cell receptor beta chains given below trace back to one sample, sequenced in a study of vaccination and CD4 T cells after COVID-19. Sequence data for DNA of cultured CD4+ T cells were generated by the Oncomine TCR Beta short-read assay. Each CDR3 protein is one row after TCRdb ran MiXCR on the PCR reads. The sample includes 20,000 to 25,000 distinct CDR3 sequences, approximately 49% seen only once; the top ten take about 5.9%. Their recognized antigens are unknown. Indicated treatment: approximately 10-day PBMC culture with coronavirus spike peptide pools or control peptides (ViraFEST assay). What was sequenced was CD4+ T cells from blood, cultured in vitro. The receptors come from a human donor who had recovered from COVID-19.

This clonotype was counted only a few times. The chain employs TRBV27 and TRBJ2-5; no clear D. Trimming pared 2 bases from V and 0 bases from J, leaving 4 bases between. CDR1 and CDR2 (germline): MNHEY, SMNVEV (reference sequence). The CDR3 contains 13 residues. CDR3 residues: CASSLQDQETQYF. The CDR3, as DNA: TGTGCCAGCAGTTTACAGGACCAAGAGACCCAGTACTTC.

Notes on this clonotype: Sequence at one end of the junction differs from germline and may be a read error. The chain is built from TRBV11-3 and TRBJ2-2, with 10 bases matching TRBD2. The CDR3 runs to 15 residues. Germline CDR1 is SGHNT and CDR2 is YENEEA. CDR3 DNA sequence: TGTGCCAGCAGTTTAGCGGGGGGTTACACCGGGGAGCTGTTTTTT. It is translated as CASSLAGGYTGELFF.

This clonotype appeared a few times. The CDR3 bases are TGTGCCAGCAGCCCTGTTGGGGGCCGCGTTACCTTC. Amino acid sequence: CASSPVGGRVTF. The chain couples TRBV5-6 to TRBJ1-2; a possible D gene is TRBD1 (6 bases). The CDR3 spans 12 residues. Germline V lookup: CDR1 SGHDT, CDR2 YYEEEE. V shed 4 bases and J shed 14 bases, with 18 bases lying between them.

A single count supports this clonotype. V is TRBV10-3 and J is TRBJ2-5; unclear D gene. CDR3 length equals 13 residues. V was shortened by 4 bases and J by 3 bases, with 9 bases between the two germline ends. Germline V CDR1 and CDR2: ENHRY, SYGVKD. CDR3 sequence reads: CAISGEAEETQYF. The CDR3 DNA follows: TGTGCCATCAGTGGAGAGGCCGAAGAGACCCAGTACTTC.

This clonotype was seen a few times. The chain recombines TRBV6-2 or TRBV6-3 with TRBJ1-6, with TRBD1 identical over 8 bases. Germline V CDR1 and CDR2: MNHEY, SVGEGT. J was trimmed by 14 bases and V by 2 bases; bases with no gene match: 5. CDR3 size: 13 residues. The CDR3 spells CASSYGPTGALHF. The CDR3 DNA sequence: TGTGCCAGCAGTTACGGGCCGACAGGGGCCCTCCACTTT.

A few counts support this clonotype. V is TRBV7-9 and J is TRBJ1-6, with D possibly matching TRBD1 (6 bases). The CDR3 has 15 amino acids. V lost 0 bases, J lost 9 bases, and 12 bases lay in between. Germline V gene lookup returns CDR1 SEHNR and CDR2 FQNEAQ (reference sequence). CDR3 protein: CASSLAAGDTSPLHF. The CDR3, as DNA: TGTGCCAGCAGCTTAGCGGCAGGGGACACTTCACCCCTCCACTTT.

V usage is TRBV6-1 and J usage is TRBJ2-6; 7 positions agree with TRBD1. CDR1 and CDR2 from the germline V gene are MNHNS and SASEGT. J gave up 0 bases and V 5 bases, and 7 bases lay outside the gene matches. The CDR3 spans 17 residues. The DNA for the CDR3 is TGTGCCAGCAGTAGAGGGACAGCCCTCTCTGGGGCCAACGTCCTGACTTTC. It specifies CASSRGTALSGANVLTF.

The chain couples TRBV7-2 to TRBJ1-4, with 8 positions matching TRBD1. After removal of 0 bases from V and 3 bases from J, the junction contained 15 bases not matched to a gene. This CDR3 has 20 residues. Germline CDR1 reads SGHTA; CDR2 reads FQGNSA. The CDR3 is CASSLAGGAGRGPSNEKLFF. The CDR3 DNA follows: TGTGCCAGCAGCTTAGCGGGGGGGGCCGGCAGGGGGCCGTCTAATGAAAAACTGTTTTTT.

The V and J genes are TRBV19 and TRBJ2-1; no definite D call. V was shortened by 2 bases and J by 0 bases, with 2 bases between the two germline ends. The CDR3 contains 13 residues. CDR1 and CDR2 from the germline V gene are LNHDA and SQIVND (reference sequence). The CDR3 region has the DNA TGTGCCAGTAGTATAAGCTCCTACAATGAGCAGTTCTTC. This sequence encodes CASSISSYNEQFF.

The chain has TRBV21-1 and TRBJ2-2; no DNA check was done on the table's D call, TRBD2. TRBV21-1 is deemed a pseudogene. The CDR3 contains 16 residues. The CDR3, as DNA: TGTGCCAGCAGCAACACTAGCGGGAGACCCACCGGGGAGCTGTTTTTT. As protein: CASSNTSGRPTGELFF.

This clonotype has more than one count but fewer than ten. CDR3 residues: CASSSVGSTEAFF. DNA of the CDR3: TGTGCCAGCAGCTCCGTGGGGAGCACTGAAGCTTTCTTT. J is TRBJ1-1 and V is TRBV11-2; D is ambiguous. This CDR3 is built from 13 residues. Between the trimmed V and J ends, which lost 4 bases and 4 bases, there was a span of 10 bases. Germline values: CDR1 SGHAT, CDR2 FQNNGV.

A few counts support this clonotype. This sequence joins TRBV20-1 and TRBJ1-5; 7 bases are shared with TRBD1. CDR1 is DFQATT, CDR2 SNEGSKA, per germline (reference sequence). The V and J ends lost 3 bases and 0 bases, in that order; junction bases with no gene match: 8. CDR3 length: 16 residues. The CDR3 region is CSARATNRGSNQPQHF. DNA for the CDR3: TGCAGTGCTAGGGCGACGAACAGGGGTAGCAATCAGCCCCAGCATTTT.

The V and J genes are TRBV2 and TRBJ1-5; D gene ambiguous. Per germline, CDR1 SNHLY and CDR2 FYNNEI. Trimming left V 3 bases short and J 7 bases short, with 10 bases between. This CDR3 is built from 13 residues. CDR3 residues: CASSDLWVQPQHF. The CDR3 nucleotides are TGTGCCAGCAGTGATCTCTGGGTGCAGCCCCAGCATTTT.

The V and J genes are TRBV29-1 and TRBJ1-1; TRBD1 agrees at 10 bases. The CDR3 extends over 15 amino acids. In germline, CDR1 is SQVTM, CDR2 ANQGSEA. V was pared by 5 bases and J by 1 base, with 7 bases of the junction left unmatched. The CDR3 DNA reads as TGCAGCGTTTCCGGGACAGGGGTCTGGAACACTGAAGCTTTCTTT. It is translated as CSVSGTGVWNTEAFF.

The chain employs TRBV28 and TRBJ1-1; TRBD1 might be the D (6 bases). The V gene lost 4 bases and the J gene lost 3 bases, with 21 bases spanning the gap. CDR3 length: 17 residues. In germline, CDR1 is MDHEN, CDR2 SYDVKM. CDR3 in amino acids: CASSSVGGGKDDTEAFF. The CDR3 DNA follows: TGTGCCAGCAGTTCCGTCGGGGGGGGCAAGGATGACACTGAAGCTTTCTTT.

This chain links TRBV6-2 or TRBV6-3 with TRBJ2-1, with D hard to call. Germline assignment: CDR1 MNHEY and CDR2 SVGEGT. Trimming shortened V by 6 bases and J by 10 bases, and 19 bases separated the two germline ends. The CDR3 is 14 amino acids. The CDR3, as DNA: TGTGCCAGCAGACACACCCGGACCCCCGGGGAGCAGTTCTTC. As protein: CASRHTRTPGEQFF.

This sequence joins TRBV7-3 and TRBJ2-2; 7 bases fit TRBD1. CDR3 length: 14 amino acids. Germline V gene data show CDR1 as SGHTA and CDR2 as FQGTGA. The V gene end was trimmed by 6 bases and the J gene end by 3 bases; junction bases not matched to a gene: 4. The CDR3 coding sequence is TGTGCCAGCAGAAATCAGGGGGACACCGGGGAGCTGTTTTTT. It translates to CASRNQGDTGELFF.

The J gene is TRBJ2-1, the V gene TRBV7-6; a weak D match, TRBD1 (7 bases). Trimming stripped 5 bases from V and 6 bases from J, with 14 bases between. CDR1 and CDR2 (germline): SGHVS, FNYEAQ. The CDR3 contains 14 residues. The CDR3: CASSPIQGGNEQFF. CDR3 nucleotide sequence: TGTGCCAGCAGCCCAATCCAGGGGGGCAATGAGCAGTTCTTC.

There are a few counts of this clonotype. The CDR3 nucleotides are TGTGCCAGTAGTAGGGCTTACCAAGAGACCCAGTACTTC. As protein: CASSRAYQETQYF. The chain has TRBV19 and TRBJ2-5; D call uncertain. Per the germline V gene, CDR1 is LNHDA and CDR2 is SQIVND (reference sequence). There are 13 residues in the CDR3. Trimming removed 4 bases at V and 0 bases at J, with 6 bases between. The complete variable domain, with remaining parts taken from reference TRBV19 and TRBJ2-5, reads DGGITQSPKYLFRKEGQNVTLSCEQNLNHDAMYWYRQDPGQGLRLIYYSQIVNDFQKGDIAEGYSVSREKKESFPLTVTSAQKNPTAFYLCASSRAYQETQYFGPGTRLLVL.

The rearrangement uses TRBV28 and TRBJ1-2; a possible D gene is TRBD1 (5 bases). This CDR3 is built from 13 residues. Germline V gene data show CDR1 as MDHEN and CDR2 as SYDVKM. The V and J ends lost 2 bases and 7 bases respectively, with 11 bases between them. CDR3: CASSLPGTSGYTF. DNA for the CDR3: TGTGCCAGCAGTTTACCCGGGACGAGTGGCTACACCTTC.

This rearrangement joins TRBV4-2 to TRBJ2-5; TRBD2 matches at 10 bases. The CDR3 contains 12 residues. Trimming removed 10 bases from V and 7 bases from J; junction bases left unmatched: 6. Germline V gives CDR1 LGHNA, CDR2 YNFKEQ. The CDR3 sequence is CATGLAHGTQYF. DNA of the CDR3: TGTGCCACGGGACTAGCGCATGGGACCCAGTACTTC.

J is TRBJ1-5 and V is TRBV7-2; weak D call: TRBD1 (5 bases). The CDR3 spans 14 residues. Germline values: CDR1 SGHTA, CDR2 FQGNSA. The V end was cut by 5 bases, the J end by 0 bases, with 8 bases between. DNA for the CDR3: TGTGCCAGCAGCATAGGGGATAGCAATCAGCCCCAGCATTTT. This codes for CASSIGDSNQPQHF.